These 12 T cell receptor beta chains were sequenced from one sample in a study of cytomegalovirus exposure and HLA in healthy donors. Primers: 60 Vbeta forward and 13 Jbeta reverse. The repertoire was sequenced with immunoSEQ multiplex PCR; TCRdb's copy has only in-frame clones and lacks some. This repertoire shows hundreds of thousands of clones, about 89% found once; its top ten account for around 1%. Input material: PBMCs. The receptors here all came from a woman between 18 and 29 years old in good health and CMV-seronegative.

The V and J genes are TRBV7-2 and TRBJ2-1; 8 positions agree with TRBD2. After removal of 8 bases from V and 10 bases from J, the junction contained 13 bases not matched to a gene. The germline gives CDR1 SGHTA, CDR2 FQGNSA. The CDR3 extends over 14 amino acids. The CDR3 reads CASARTSSVTEQFF. In DNA, the CDR3 is TGTGCCAGCGCCAGGACTAGCTCGGTTACCGAGCAGTTCTTC.

The chain links TRBV7-9 to TRBJ2-3; 11 nucleotides align to TRBD2. In germline, CDR1 is SEHNR, CDR2 FQNEAQ (reference sequence). Trimming at V came to 3 bases and at J to 2 bases, leaving 4 bases not matched to a gene. CDR3 size: 16 residues. CDR3 DNA: TGTGCCAGCAGCTTGACTAGCGGGGATTTCACAGATACGCAGTATTTT. Protein product: CASSLTSGDFTDTQYF. The variable domain in full, with the rest retrieved from reference TRBV7-9 and TRBJ2-3, is DTGVSQNPRHKITKRGQNVTFRCDPISEHNRLYWYRQTLGQGPEFLTYFQNEAQLEKSRLLSDRFSAERPKGSFSTLEIQRTEQGDSAMYLCASSLTSGDFTDTQYFGPGTRLTVL.

CDR3 in amino acids: CASSQAQQGNYGYTF. The CDR3 DNA sequence: TGCGCCAGCAGCCAGGCACAACAGGGGAACTATGGCTACACCTTC. This sequence joins TRBV4-3 and TRBJ1-2, with TRBD1 matching 7 bases. The CDR3 consists of 15 residues. Germline values: CDR1 LGHNA, CDR2 YSLEER. J gave up 2 bases and V 3 bases, and 6 bases lay outside the gene matches.

The gene calls are TRBV2 and TRBJ1-2; 8 nucleotides align to TRBD1. The V segment lost 1 base and the J segment 1 base; nucleotides outside the gene matches: 5. Germline V gene sequence: CDR1 SNHLY, CDR2 FYNNEI. The length of the CDR3 is 16 residues. Here the CDR3 DNA reads TGTGCCAGCAGTGAAGGGCCAGGGGGCTATAACTATGGCTACACCTTC. It codes for CASSEGPGGYNYGYTF. The entire variable domain, with the rest obtained from reference TRBV2 and TRBJ1-2, is as follows: EPEVTQTPSHQVTQMGQEVILRCVPISNHLYFYWYRQILGQKVEFLVSFYNNEISEKSEIFDDQFSVERPDGSNFTLKIRSTKLEDSAMYFCASSEGPGGYNYGYTFGSGTRLTVV.

The chain is built from TRBV6-5 and TRBJ1-5, with a tentative D call TRBD1 (5 bases). The V end was cut by 0 bases, the J end by 10 bases, with 16 bases between. The CDR3 extends over 15 amino acids. From germline, CDR1 is MNHEY and CDR2 SVGAGI. As DNA, the CDR3 is TGTGCCAGCAGTTACTCGACTTGGGGGGTTGGACCCCAGCATTTT. It encodes CASSYSTWGVGPQHF.

Details on this clone: Other DNA sequences of this sample code for an identical CDR3. The rearrangement joins TRBV27 to TRBJ1-1; no definite D call. From germline, CDR1 is MNHEY and CDR2 SMNVEV (reference sequence). The germline V and J ends were trimmed by 3 bases and 1 base, with 6 bases remaining between them. The CDR3 consists of 13 residues. The DNA of the CDR3 is TGTGCCAGCAGTTTGAGCCGGAACACTGAAGCTTTCTTT. This translates into CASSLSRNTEAFF.

This clone occurred a few times. The V gene is TRBV4-1, the J gene TRBJ2-7; TRBD2 aligns across 7 bases. Germline V gene lookup returns CDR1 MGHRA and CDR2 YSYEKL. The CDR3 sequence is 13 residues long. The V gene end was trimmed by 5 bases and the J gene end by 6 bases; junction bases not matched to a gene: 7. The chain's CDR3 is CASSYGEGGEQYF. CDR3 in DNA: TGCGCCAGCAGCTATGGGGAGGGTGGCGAGCAGTACTTC.

The genes are TRBV6-6 and TRBJ1-4; 10 positions match TRBD1. Trimming took 5 bases from V and 12 from J; bases not matched to a gene: 9. CDR3 length: 14 residues. Germline V gene sequence: CDR1 MNHNY, CDR2 SVGAGI (reference sequence). The CDR3 nucleotides are TGTGCCAGCAGTCCCTCGCGGACAGGGGGTCAACTGTTTTTT. This sequence encodes CASSPSRTGGQLFF.

This clone was recorded once. V and J are TRBV4-2 and TRBJ1-2, with 7 bases fitting TRBD1. Looked up from germline, CDR1 is LGHNA and CDR2 is YNFKEQ. CDR3 length: 16 amino acids. J gave up 8 bases and V 0 bases, and 12 bases lay outside the gene matches. The CDR3 DNA reads as TGTGCCAGCAGCCAAGATGTGGGAAAGGGGGCAGGGGGCTACACCTTC. Translation: CASSQDVGKGAGGYTF.

The rearrangement joins TRBV7-2 to TRBJ2-7; 8 bases are a match to TRBD1. The CDR3 has 13 amino acids. Germline-derived CDR1 and CDR2 are SGHTA and FQGNSA. V dropped 5 bases and J dropped 5; count of bases not matched to a gene: 5. The CDR3 region has the DNA TGTGCCAGCAGCAGGAGGACAGGGAACGAGCAGTACTTC. Translated, it gives CASSRRTGNEQYF. The full variable domain, rest sourced from reference TRBV7-2 and TRBJ2-7, is GAGVSQSPSNKVTEKGKDVELRCDPISGHTALYWYRQSLGQGLEFLIYFQGNSAPDKSGLPSDRFSAERTGGSVSTLTIQRTQQEDSAVYLCASSRRTGNEQYFGPGTRLTVT.

This rearrangement joins TRBV5-6 to TRBJ1-5; 8 nucleotides match TRBD1. Germline V gene lookup returns CDR1 SGHDT and CDR2 YYEEEE. CDR3 length: 15 residues. Losses at the gene ends were 4 bases for V and 6 bases for J; bases not matched to a gene: 9. The CDR3 loop reads CASSPGQGFSQPQHF. The CDR3 DNA reads as TGTGCCAGCAGCCCCGGACAGGGTTTCTCTCAGCCCCAGCATTTT.

The chain is built from TRBV6-5 and TRBJ2-2, with a tentative D call TRBD1 (6 bases). V was pared by 5 bases and J by 2 bases, with 12 bases between. Germline CDR1 is MNHEY and CDR2 is SVGAGI. CDR3 length equals 15 residues. The CDR3 sequence is CASSNRQANTGELFF. Here the CDR3 DNA reads TGTGCCAGCAGTAATCGACAGGCAAACACCGGGGAGCTGTTTTTT.